The 23 T cell receptor beta chains reported below all come from one sample, sequenced in a study of shared clonotypes between healthy human individuals. CD45RO negativity and positive selection for CCR7 defined naive CD8 cells, a population that excluded terminally differentiated effector memory CD45RA+ cells. Profiling relied on immunoSEQ multiplex PCR, and the TCRdb table lists in-frame clones only, not all of them. The data show about 1,800,000 clones, just under 95% seen once. The sequenced sample consisted of naive CD8+ T cells sorted from blood. The receptors stem from a man younger than 35 in good health.

This chain joins TRBV6-5 and TRBJ2-1, with 7 bases matching TRBD2. The ends lost 0 bases at V and 10 bases at J; junction bases unmatched: 3. The germline V gene has CDR1 MNHEY and CDR2 SVGAGI. This CDR3 comprises 13 residues. In nucleotides, the CDR3 is TGTGCCAGCAGTTACTCAGCTAGCGGCGAGCAGTTCTTC. It specifies CASSYSASGEQFF.

This chain links TRBV5-4 with TRBJ2-1, with a possible D match to TRBD1 (6 bases). Germline assignment: CDR1 SGHNT and CDR2 YYREEE (reference sequence). The CDR3 extends over 16 amino acids. The V end was cut by 2 bases, the J end by 0 bases, with 12 bases between. The CDR3 DNA reads TGTGCCAGCAGCTTAGGACAGACGAGCTCCTACAATGAGCAGTTCTTC. This translates into CASSLGQTSSYNEQFF.

The V call is TRBV11-2, the J call TRBJ1-4, with D possibly TRBD1 on 5 matching bases. CDR3 length: 16 amino acids. CDR1 is SGHAT, CDR2 FQNNGV, per germline. V was shortened by 5 bases and J by 8 bases, with 21 bases between the two germline ends. CDR3 protein: CASSASPGPEPEKLFF. CDR3 bases: TGTGCCAGCAGCGCAAGCCCGGGGCCAGAACCGGAAAAACTGTTTTTT.

With respect to this clone: The same CDR3 arises from other DNA sequences in this sample as well. The V and J genes are TRBV4-1 and TRBJ2-2; D ambiguous. Trimming shortened V by 0 bases and J by 6 bases, and 5 bases separated the two germline ends. The CDR3 has 13 amino acids. Per the germline V gene, CDR1 is MGHRA and CDR2 is YSYEKL. Here the CDR3 reads CASSQERAGELFF. The CDR3 region has the DNA TGCGCCAGCAGCCAAGAAAGGGCCGGGGAGCTGTTTTTT.

The rearrangement joins TRBV12-5 to TRBJ2-7, with unresolved D. The CDR3 has 13 amino acids. Germline-derived CDR1 and CDR2 are LGHNT and FRNRAP. V was cut by 6 bases and J by 2 bases, with 11 bases left in between. The CDR3 reads CASGPELTYEQYF. Written as DNA, the CDR3 is TGTGCTAGTGGCCCCGAATTAACCTACGAGCAGTACTTC.

The J gene is TRBJ2-1, the V gene TRBV14; 8 bases map to TRBD1. Per the germline V gene, CDR1 is SGHDN and CDR2 is FVKESK. After removal of 5 bases from V and 8 bases from J, the junction contained 8 bases not matched to a gene. The CDR3 is 14 amino acids. The CDR3 coding sequence is TGTGCCAGCAGCTATGGACAGGGAGCCTATGAGCAGTTCTTC. Its protein product is CASSYGQGAYEQFF.

This chain uses TRBV6-1 with TRBJ2-7, with 10 bases lining up with TRBD2. This CDR3 has 13 amino acids. Germline assignment: CDR1 MNHNS and CDR2 SASEGT. The J segment lost 4 bases and the V segment lost 8 bases, leaving 5 bases of the junction unmatched. The CDR3 loop is CASLPSGGYEQYF. The CDR3 region has the DNA TGTGCCAGCCTGCCTAGCGGGGGTTACGAGCAGTACTTC.

The chain has TRBV6-5 and TRBJ2-4; D possibly matches TRBD1 or TRBD2 (5 bases each). V dropped 0 bases and J dropped 8 bases, with 11 bases sitting between them. The V gene's germline CDR1 is MNHEY and CDR2 SVGAGI. The CDR3 is made up of 14 amino acids. Here the CDR3 DNA reads TGTGCCAGCAGTTACTCTGAGGGGTTGGACATTCAGTACTTC. This encodes CASSYSEGLDIQYF.

The chain carries TRBV27 and TRBJ2-2; D is undetermined. The V gene lost 4 bases and the J gene lost 6 bases, with 6 bases spanning the gap. Germline CDR1 and CDR2: MNHEY and SMNVEV (reference sequence). This CDR3 is 12 amino acids long. The CDR3 protein is CASSSYSGELFF. The CDR3 DNA reads TGTGCCAGCAGTTCCTACTCCGGGGAGCTGTTTTTT.

The V and J genes are TRBV19 and TRBJ1-1; tentative D call: TRBD1 (5 bases). Germline-derived CDR1 and CDR2 are LNHDA and SQIVND (reference sequence). The length of the CDR3 is 15 residues. Trimming stripped 5 bases from V and 1 base from J, with 14 bases between. Here the CDR3 DNA reads TGTGCCAGTAGTCCAGGGCGTAGTTGGAACACTGAAGCTTTCTTT. Translating it yields CASSPGRSWNTEAFF.

This clone was recorded only once. The chain uses TRBV28 and TRBJ1-4; D gene unclear. The CDR3 loop spans 13 amino acids. The germline CDR1 and CDR2 sequences are MDHEN and SYDVKM. V lost 2 bases and J lost 6, with 7 bases in between. Here the CDR3 DNA reads TGTGCCAGCAGTTTAAGTATGGATGAAAAACTGTTTTTT. It specifies CASSLSMDEKLFF.

As to this clone: The same CDR3 can be traced to other DNA sequences in this sample. The gene calls are TRBV6-5 and TRBJ2-5; 13 nucleotides match TRBD2. Germline assignment: CDR1 MNHEY and CDR2 SVGAGI. After removal of 6 bases from V and 1 base from J, the junction contained 2 bases not matched to a gene. CDR3 length: 15 residues. For the CDR3, the DNA is TGTGCCAGCAGCCGACTAGCGGGAGGCCAAGAGACCCAGTACTTC. It is translated as CASSRLAGGQETQYF.

The genes are TRBV29-1 and TRBJ1-2, with TRBD1 as a possible D gene (5 bases). Trimming cost V 2 bases and J 2 bases, with 9 bases left between them. In germline, CDR1 is SQVTM, CDR2 ANQGSEA. This CDR3 has 13 residues. CDR3 DNA sequence: TGCAGCGTTGAACCAGGGTTAAACTATGGCTACACCTTC. This codes for CSVEPGLNYGYTF.

This chain connects TRBV7-9 to TRBJ1-1; D is unresolved. The CDR3 runs to 11 residues. From germline, CDR1 is SEHNR and CDR2 FQNEAQ (reference sequence). V was pared by 5 bases and J by 7 bases, with 8 bases between. The CDR3: CASSQTYEAFF. CDR3 coding DNA: TGTGCCAGCAGCCAAACCTATGAAGCTTTCTTT.

The gene calls are TRBV27 and TRBJ1-1, with D unclear. The V gene's germline CDR1 is MNHEY and CDR2 SMNVEV (reference sequence). CDR3 length: 13 amino acids. V gave up 3 bases and J gave up 1 base, with 6 bases separating them. CDR3 protein: CASSFKWNTEAFF. The CDR3 coding sequence is TGTGCCAGCAGTTTCAAATGGAACACTGAAGCTTTCTTT.

This rearrangement joins TRBV7-9 to TRBJ2-7; the D is unclear. This CDR3 spans 17 amino acids. CDR1 is SEHNR, CDR2 FQNEAQ, per germline (reference sequence). V lost 5 bases, J lost 0 bases, and 20 bases lay in between. The CDR3 nucleotides read TGTGCCAGCAGCCCCAACCCCCGCCAGCTTAGCTCCTACGAGCAGTACTTC. Translated, it gives CASSPNPRQLSSYEQYF.

This chain links TRBV6-1 with TRBJ2-5, with a tentative D call TRBD2 (5 bases). The germline gives CDR1 MNHNS, CDR2 SASEGT. With 10 bases removed from V and 0 bases from J, the gap between germline ends came to 12 bases. The CDR3 is 13 residues long. Here the CDR3 DNA reads TGTGCCACCCGTCTAGCCAACCAAGAGACCCAGTACTTC. Encoded protein: CATRLANQETQYF.

This chain connects TRBV5-6 to TRBJ2-7; tentatively, D is TRBD2 (6 bases). V was pared by 4 bases and J by 2 bases, with 22 bases between. Germline values: CDR1 SGHDT, CDR2 YYEEEE. The CDR3 has 17 amino acids. This chain's CDR3 is CASSPRGWGFKAYEQYF. DNA of the CDR3: TGTGCCAGCAGCCCCCGGGGGTGGGGATTTAAAGCCTACGAGCAGTACTTC.

This chain joins TRBV6-5 and TRBJ2-7; 10 bases agree with TRBD1. Germline trimming cut 7 bases from V and 2 bases from J; bases unmatched to any gene: 5. Germline V gene data show CDR1 as MNHEY and CDR2 as SVGAGI. The CDR3 totals 14 residues. The CDR3 DNA follows: TGTGCCAGCACCCCGGACAGGGGGGCCTACGAGCAGTACTTC. It translates to CASTPDRGAYEQYF.

The chain recombines TRBV4-3 with TRBJ2-3; TRBD2 is a possible D gene (7 bases). V lost 0 bases to trimming and J lost 4 bases, with 14 bases between them. CDR3 size: 16 residues. Germline loops: CDR1 LGHNA, CDR2 YSLEER. The CDR3 protein is CASSQDGGGGADTQYF. The CDR3 DNA is TGCGCCAGCAGCCAAGATGGGGGAGGGGGGGCAGATACGCAGTATTTT.

This rearrangement joins TRBV4-1 to TRBJ2-7; D gene ambiguous. The germline CDR1 and CDR2 sequences are MGHRA and YSYEKL. This CDR3 region has 14 residues. Trimming left V 1 base short and J 4 bases short, with 11 bases between. This CDR3 is CASSQVAVRYEQYF. Here the CDR3 DNA reads TGCGCCAGCAGCCAAGTGGCAGTACGGTACGAGCAGTACTTC.

As concerns this clone: Additional DNA sequences in this sample encode the identical CDR3. The chain links TRBV5-6 to TRBJ1-3; 8 positions match TRBD1. CDR3 size: 14 residues. Germline V lookup: CDR1 SGHDT, CDR2 YYEEEE. Trimming cost V 4 bases and J 4 bases; bases outside gene matches: 4. The CDR3 sequence: CASSQGASGNTIYF. The CDR3 coding sequence is TGTGCCAGCAGCCAGGGGGCCTCCGGAAACACCATATATTTT.

CDR3 region: CASSPGPPSDEQYF. CDR3 coding DNA: TGTGCCAGCAGCCCGGGACCCCCCTCGGACGAGCAGTACTTC. V gene TRBV2 combines with J gene TRBJ2-7; either TRBD1 or TRBD2 may supply D (5 bases each). The CDR3 has 14 amino acids. V was trimmed by 6 bases and J by 5 bases, leaving 17 bases between them. From germline, CDR1 is SNHLY and CDR2 FYNNEI.